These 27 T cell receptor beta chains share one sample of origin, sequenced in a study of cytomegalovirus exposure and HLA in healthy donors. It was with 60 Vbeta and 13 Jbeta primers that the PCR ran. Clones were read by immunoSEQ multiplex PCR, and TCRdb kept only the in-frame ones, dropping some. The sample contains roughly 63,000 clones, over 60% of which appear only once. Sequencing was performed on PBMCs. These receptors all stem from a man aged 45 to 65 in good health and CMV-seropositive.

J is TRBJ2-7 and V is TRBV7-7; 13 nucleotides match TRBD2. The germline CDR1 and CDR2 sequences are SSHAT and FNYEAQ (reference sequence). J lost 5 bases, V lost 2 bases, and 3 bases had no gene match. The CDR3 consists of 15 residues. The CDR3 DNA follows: TGTGCCAGCAGCTTAAATGGACTAGCGGGAGACGAGCAGTACTTC. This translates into CASSLNGLAGDEQYF.

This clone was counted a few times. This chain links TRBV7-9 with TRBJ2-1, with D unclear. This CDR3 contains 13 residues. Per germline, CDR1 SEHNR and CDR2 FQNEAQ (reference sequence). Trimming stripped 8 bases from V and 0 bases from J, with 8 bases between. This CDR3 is CASAASSYNEQFF. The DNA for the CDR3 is TGTGCCAGCGCGGCGAGCTCCTACAATGAGCAGTTCTTC. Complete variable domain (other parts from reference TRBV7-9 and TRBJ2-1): DTGVSQNPRHKITKRGQNVTFRCDPISEHNRLYWYRQTLGQGPEFLTYFQNEAQLEKSRLLSDRFSAERPKGSFSTLEIQRTEQGDSAMYLCASAASSYNEQFFGPGTRLTVL.

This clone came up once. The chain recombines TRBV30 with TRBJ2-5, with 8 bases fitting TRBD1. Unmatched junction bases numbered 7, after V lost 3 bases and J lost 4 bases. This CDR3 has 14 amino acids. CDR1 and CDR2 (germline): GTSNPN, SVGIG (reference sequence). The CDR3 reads CAWSHRTGTETQYF. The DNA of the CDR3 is TGTGCCTGGAGCCATAGGACAGGGACAGAGACCCAGTACTTC. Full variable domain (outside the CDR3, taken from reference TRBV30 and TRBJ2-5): SQTIHQWPATLVQPVGSPLSLECTVEGTSNPNLYWYRQAAGRGLQLLFYSVGIGQISSEVPQNLSASRPQDRQFILSSKKLLLSDSGFYLCAWSHRTGTETQYFGPGTRLLVL.

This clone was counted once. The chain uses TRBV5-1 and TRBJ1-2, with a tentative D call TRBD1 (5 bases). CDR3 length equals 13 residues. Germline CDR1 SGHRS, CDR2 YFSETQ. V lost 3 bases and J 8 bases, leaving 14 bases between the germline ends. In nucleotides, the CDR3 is TGCGCCAGCAGCTATGACAGATTCGCGGGCTACACCTTC. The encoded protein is CASSYDRFAGYTF.

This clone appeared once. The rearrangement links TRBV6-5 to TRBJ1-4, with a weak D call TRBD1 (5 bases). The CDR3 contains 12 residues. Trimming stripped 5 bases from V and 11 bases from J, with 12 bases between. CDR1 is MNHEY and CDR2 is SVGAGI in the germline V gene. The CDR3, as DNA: TGTGCCAGCAGTCCACAGGCTGGGAAACTGTTTTTT. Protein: CASSPQAGKLFF.

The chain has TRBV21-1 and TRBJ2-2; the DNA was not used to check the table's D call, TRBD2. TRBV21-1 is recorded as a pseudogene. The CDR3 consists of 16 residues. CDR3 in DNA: TGTGCCAGCGGCGAAAGAGTCTCGAGCGGGAGCGGGGAGCTGTTTTTT. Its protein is CASGERVSSGSGELFF.

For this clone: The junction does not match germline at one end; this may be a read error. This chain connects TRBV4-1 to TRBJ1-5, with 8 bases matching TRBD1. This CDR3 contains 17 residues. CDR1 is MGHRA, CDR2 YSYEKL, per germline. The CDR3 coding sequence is TGCGCCAGCAGCCAAGGATCCGGGACAGGTGGCAACCAGCCCCAGCATTTT. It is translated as CASSQGSGTGGNQPQHF.

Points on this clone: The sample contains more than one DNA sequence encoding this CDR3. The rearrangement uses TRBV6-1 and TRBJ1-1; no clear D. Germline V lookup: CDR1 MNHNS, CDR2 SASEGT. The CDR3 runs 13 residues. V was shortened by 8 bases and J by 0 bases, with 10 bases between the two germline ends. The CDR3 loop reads CASRDSMNTEAFF. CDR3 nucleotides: TGTGCCAGCCGGGATAGCATGAACACTGAAGCTTTCTTT.

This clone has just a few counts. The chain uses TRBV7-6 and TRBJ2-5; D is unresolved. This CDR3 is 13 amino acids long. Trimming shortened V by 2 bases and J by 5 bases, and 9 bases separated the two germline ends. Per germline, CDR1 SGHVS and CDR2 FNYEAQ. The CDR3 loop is CASSLFAAETQYF. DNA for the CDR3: TGTGCCAGCAGCTTATTTGCGGCGGAGACCCAGTACTTC. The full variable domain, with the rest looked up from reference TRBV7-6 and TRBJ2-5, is GAGVSQSPRYKVTKRGQDVALRCDPISGHVSLYWYRQALGQGPEFLTYFNYEAQQDKSGLPNDRFSAERPEGSISTLTIQRTEQRDSAMYRCASSLFAAETQYFGPGTRLLVL.

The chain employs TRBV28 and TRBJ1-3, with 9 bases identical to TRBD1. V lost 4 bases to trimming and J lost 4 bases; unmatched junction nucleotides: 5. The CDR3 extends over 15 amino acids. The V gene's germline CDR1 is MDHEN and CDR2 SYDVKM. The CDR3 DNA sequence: TGTGCCAGCAGTTATGGGACAGGGCCCGGAAACACCATATATTTT. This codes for CASSYGTGPGNTIYF. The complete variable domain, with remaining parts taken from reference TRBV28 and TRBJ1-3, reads DVKVTQSSRYLVKRTGEKVFLECVQDMDHENMFWYRQDPGLGLRLIYFSYDVKMKEKGDIPEGYSVSREKKERFSLILESASTNQTSMYLCASSYGTGPGNTIYFGEGSWLTVV.

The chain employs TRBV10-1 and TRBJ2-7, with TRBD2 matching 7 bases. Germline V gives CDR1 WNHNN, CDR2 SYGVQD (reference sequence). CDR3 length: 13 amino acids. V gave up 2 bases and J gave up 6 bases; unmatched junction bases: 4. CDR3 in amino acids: CASSEPTSSEQYF. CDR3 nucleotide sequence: TGCGCCAGCAGTGAGCCGACTAGCAGCGAGCAGTACTTC.

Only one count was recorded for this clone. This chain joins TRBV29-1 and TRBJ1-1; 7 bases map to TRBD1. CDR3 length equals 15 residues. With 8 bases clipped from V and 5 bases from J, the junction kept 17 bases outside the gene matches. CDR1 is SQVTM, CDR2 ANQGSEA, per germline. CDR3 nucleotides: TGCAGCTGCCGAACCTCAGGGGGTACTGGGACTGAAGCTTTCTTT. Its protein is CSCRTSGGTGTEAFF.

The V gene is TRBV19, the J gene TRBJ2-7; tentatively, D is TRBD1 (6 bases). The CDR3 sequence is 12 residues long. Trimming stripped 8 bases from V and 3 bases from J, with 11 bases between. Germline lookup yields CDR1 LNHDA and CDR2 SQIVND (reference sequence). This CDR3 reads CASLGQSYEQYF. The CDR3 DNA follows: TGTGCCAGTTTAGGACAGAGCTACGAGCAGTACTTC.

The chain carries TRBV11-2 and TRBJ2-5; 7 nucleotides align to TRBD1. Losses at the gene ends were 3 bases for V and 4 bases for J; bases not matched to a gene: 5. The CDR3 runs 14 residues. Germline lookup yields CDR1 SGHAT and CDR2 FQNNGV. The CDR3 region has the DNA TGTGCCAGCAGCTTCGAGGGGGCTGGAGAGACCCAGTACTTC. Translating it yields CASSFEGAGETQYF.

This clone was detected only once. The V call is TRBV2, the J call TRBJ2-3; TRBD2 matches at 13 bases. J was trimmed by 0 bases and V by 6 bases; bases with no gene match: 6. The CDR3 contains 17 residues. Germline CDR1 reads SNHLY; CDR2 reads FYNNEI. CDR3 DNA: TGTGCCAGCAGCCCACTAGCGGGAGGGACTAGCACAGATACGCAGTATTTT. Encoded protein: CASSPLAGGTSTDTQYF.

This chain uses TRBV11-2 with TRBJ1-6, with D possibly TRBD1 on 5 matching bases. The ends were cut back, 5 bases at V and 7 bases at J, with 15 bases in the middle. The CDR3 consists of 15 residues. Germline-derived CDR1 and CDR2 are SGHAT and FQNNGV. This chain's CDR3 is CASSPHLGGNSPLHF. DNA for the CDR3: TGTGCCAGCAGCCCCCATTTGGGGGGAAATTCACCCCTCCACTTT.

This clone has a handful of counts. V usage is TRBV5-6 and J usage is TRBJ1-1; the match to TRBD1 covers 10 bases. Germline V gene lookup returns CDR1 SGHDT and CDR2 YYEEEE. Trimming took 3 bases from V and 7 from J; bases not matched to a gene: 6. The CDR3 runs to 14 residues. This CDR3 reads CASSWWDRGYEAFF. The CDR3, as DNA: TGTGCCAGCAGCTGGTGGGACAGGGGCTATGAAGCTTTCTTT.

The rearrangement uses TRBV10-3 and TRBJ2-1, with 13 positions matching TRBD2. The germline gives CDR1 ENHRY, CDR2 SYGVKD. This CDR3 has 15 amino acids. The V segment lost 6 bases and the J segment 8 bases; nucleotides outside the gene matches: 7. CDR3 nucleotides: TGTGCCATCAGAAGGGGGACTAGCGGGGTAGATGAGCAGTTCTTC. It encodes CAIRRGTSGVDEQFF.

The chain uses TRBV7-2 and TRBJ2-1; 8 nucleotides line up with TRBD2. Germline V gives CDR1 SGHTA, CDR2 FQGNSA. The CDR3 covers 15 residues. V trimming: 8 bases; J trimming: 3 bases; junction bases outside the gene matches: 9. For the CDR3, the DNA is TGTGCCAGCGGTCTTAGCGGGGACTTCTACAATGAGCAGTTCTTC. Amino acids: CASGLSGDFYNEQFF.

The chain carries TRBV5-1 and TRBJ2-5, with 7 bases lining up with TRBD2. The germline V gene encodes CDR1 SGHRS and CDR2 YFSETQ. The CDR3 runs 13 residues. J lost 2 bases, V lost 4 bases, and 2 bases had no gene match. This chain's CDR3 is CASSPGLQETQYF. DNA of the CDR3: TGCGCCAGCAGCCCGGGACTACAAGAGACCCAGTACTTC.

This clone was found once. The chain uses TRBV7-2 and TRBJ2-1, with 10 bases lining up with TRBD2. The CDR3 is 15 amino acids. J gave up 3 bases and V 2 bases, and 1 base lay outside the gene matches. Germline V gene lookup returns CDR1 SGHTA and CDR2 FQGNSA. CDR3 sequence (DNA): TGTGCCAGCAGCTTACAGCGGGGGGGCTACAATGAGCAGTTCTTC. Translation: CASSLQRGGYNEQFF.

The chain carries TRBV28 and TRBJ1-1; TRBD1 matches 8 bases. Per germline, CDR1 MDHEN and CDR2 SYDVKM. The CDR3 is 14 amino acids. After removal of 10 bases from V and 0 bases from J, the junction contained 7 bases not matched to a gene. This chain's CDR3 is CATKRTGLNTEAFF. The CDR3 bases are TGTGCCACCAAACGGACAGGGCTGAACACTGAAGCTTTCTTT.

The CDR3 protein is CASSVGTLRNYGYTF. The CDR3, as DNA: TGTGCCAGCAGTGTCGGGACACTCCGTAACTATGGCTACACCTTC. The chain carries TRBV25-1 and TRBJ1-2; a weak D match, TRBD1 (6 bases). The CDR3 totals 15 residues. The V end was cut by 4 bases, the J end by 1 base, with 13 bases between. Germline V gene sequence: CDR1 MGHDK, CDR2 SYGVNS.

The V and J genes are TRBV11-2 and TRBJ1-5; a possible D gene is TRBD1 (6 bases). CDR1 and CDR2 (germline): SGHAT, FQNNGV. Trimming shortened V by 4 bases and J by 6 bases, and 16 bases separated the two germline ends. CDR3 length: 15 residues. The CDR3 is CASSSTGRGTQPQHF. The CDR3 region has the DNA TGTGCCAGCAGCTCTACAGGGAGAGGTACTCAGCCCCAGCATTTT.

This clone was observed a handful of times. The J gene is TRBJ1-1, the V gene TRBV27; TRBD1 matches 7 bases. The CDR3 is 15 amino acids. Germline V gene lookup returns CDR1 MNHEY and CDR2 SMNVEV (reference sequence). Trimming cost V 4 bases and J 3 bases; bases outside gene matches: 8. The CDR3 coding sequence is TGTGCCAGCAGTTCTTCCCGGGACAGATACACTGAAGCTTTCTTT. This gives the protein CASSSSRDRYTEAFF.

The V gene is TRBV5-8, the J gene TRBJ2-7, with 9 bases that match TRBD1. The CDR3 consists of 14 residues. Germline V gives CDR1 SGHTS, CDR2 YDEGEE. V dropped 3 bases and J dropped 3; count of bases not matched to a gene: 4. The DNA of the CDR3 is TGTGCCAGCAGCTCAGGGGACAGGGACTACGAGCAGTACTTC. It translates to CASSSGDRDYEQYF.

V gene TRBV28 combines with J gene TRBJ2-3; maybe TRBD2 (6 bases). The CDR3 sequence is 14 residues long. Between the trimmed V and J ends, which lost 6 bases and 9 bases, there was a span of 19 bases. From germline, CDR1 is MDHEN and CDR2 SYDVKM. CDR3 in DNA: TGTGCCAGCAGCGAATTCAGTCCGGGACTCACGCAGTATTTT. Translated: CASSEFSPGLTQYF.